This T cell receptor (beta chain) was identified during a study of blood T cell repertoires in COVID-19. CDR3 length equals 17 residues. V shed 4 bases and J 2 bases; nucleotides not matched to a gene: 11. CDR1 and CDR2 from the germline V gene are SNHLY and FYNNEI. In the original processing: Amplification with reference gene primers provided the estimates of nucleated cell counts. Assay used: immunoSEQ multiplex PCR; TCRdb lists only in-frame clones, some missing. The V and J calls and clone size are taken from that table; D and trimming were inferred from the DNA. The profile shows around 34,000 clones, approximately 78% of them singletons.

This clonotype was obtained from an elderly man with active or convalescent COVID-19. The sequencing input was peripheral blood. This chain connects TRBV2 to TRBJ1-2; 9 nucleotides line up with TRBD1. As DNA, the CDR3 is TGTGCCAGCAGTGTCTGGGACAGGGAAAAAGGAAACTATGGCTACACCTTC. Translated, it gives CASSVWDREKGNYGYTF.